A selection of T cell receptor beta chains follows, all from one sample in a study of regulatory T cells in long-lasting Graves disease. Each CDR3 protein gets one entry after TCRdb re-called the multiplex PCR reads with MiXCR. The sample shows hundreds of thousands of distinct CDR3 sequences, 15% to 20% of them seen only once. These data were also filed under a second study, of T cells in Graves' hyperthyroidism and ophthalmopathy.

Sequencing used peripheral blood mononuclear cells (PBMCs), obtained at new diagnosis, from a patient treated with antithyroid drugs. These receptors were taken from a woman aged 25 to 39 with Graves disease. Each CDR3 is given with its conserved first and last residue. D genes are given only for firm matches. Some rows mark clone size as missing; the rest say once, few, many or name a class of expanded clone.

D gene	clone size	V gene	J gene	CDR3 DNA	CDR3 protein
.	.	TRBV5-1	TRBJ2-7	TGCGCCAGCAGCGCCCATCAGTCAAGCTCCTACGAGCAGTACTTC	CASSAHQSSSYEQYF
TRBD2	few	TRBV6-2/TRBV6-3	TRBJ2-1	TGTGCCAGCAGCTCCCAAGCGGGATGGAATGAGCAGTTCTTC	CASSSQAGWNEQFF
.	.	TRBV7-2	TRBJ2-7	TGTGCCAGCAGCTTTACAGGGCCTATCGCCGTTTACGAGCAGTACTTC	CASSFTGPIAVYEQYF
TRBD1	few	TRBV7-9	TRBJ2-3	TGTGCCAGCAGCCAAGGGACAGGGGTGAGAGATACGCAGTATTTT	CASSQGTGVRDTQYF
TRBD2	many	TRBV3-1	TRBJ2-2	TGTGCCTCCCGAGCGGGAGAGGACACCGGGGAGCTGTTTTTT	CASRAGEDTGELFF
.	.	TRBV7-9	TRBJ1-6	TGTGCCAGCAGAGGGGACTTACAGGGAAATTCACCCCTCCACTTT	CASRGDLQGNSPLHF
.	.	TRBV6-1	TRBJ2-7	TGTGCCACGCTCTACAGTGCCACGTCCCACGAGCAGTACTTC	CATLYSATSHEQYF
TRBD2	many	TRBV19	TRBJ2-1	TGTGCCAGTAGTGCTAGCGGGAGTCGCAATGAGCAGTTCTTC	CASSASGSRNEQFF
.	many	TRBV2	TRBJ2-7	TGTGCCAGCAGTGATGGACGCTCCTACGAGCAGTACTTC	CASSDGRSYEQYF
.	few	TRBV20-1	TRBJ1-5	TGCAGTGCTAGAGATACCTCCTCGGGTCAGCCCCAGCATTTT	CSARDTSSGQPQHF
TRBD2	many	TRBV28	TRBJ2-1	TGTGCCAGCAGTAGTTCGGGAGGGCCCGTAGGTGACAATGAGCAGTTCTTC	CASSSSGGPVGDNEQFF
.	few	TRBV7-6	TRBJ1-5	TGTGCCAGCAGCTTAGATCCTGTTACCGTCCTCGGGCCCCAGCATTTT	CASSLDPVTVLGPQHF
.	few	TRBV12-3/TRBV12-4	TRBJ2-1	TGTGCCAGCAGTTTGCAGGGATTGAGTTACAATGAGCAGTTCTTC	CASSLQGLSYNEQFF
TRBD1	few	TRBV20-1	TRBJ1-1	TGCAGTGCTGGGGAGACAGGGGATGCGACTGAAGCTTTCTTT	CSAGETGDATEAFF
.	many	TRBV7-9	TRBJ1-6	TGTGCCAGCAGCCACTCACAAGCGGCCCGGGGGTCACCCCTCCACTTT	CASSHSQAARGSPLHF
.	.	TRBV12-3/TRBV12-4	TRBJ2-2	TGTGCCAGTCGATGGGGGCGGACTAACACCGGGGAGCTGTTTTTT	CASRWGRTNTGELFF
.	many	TRBV7-9	TRBJ1-1	TGTGCCAGCAGCTTAGTGTCCTCAGTCACTGAAGCTTTCTTT	CASSLVSSVTEAFF
.	.	TRBV7-9	TRBJ2-1	TGTGCCAGCAGCTTAGGGGAAACGAGTAATGAGCAGTTCTTC	CASSLGETSNEQFF
TRBD1	many	TRBV20-1	TRBJ2-1	TGCAGTGCTCCGGGACAGGGGTACAATGAGCAGTTCTTC	CSAPGQGYNEQFF
.	few	TRBV3-1	TRBJ1-6	TGTGCCAGCAGCCAAGACAGGGAGCATTCACCCCTCCACTTT	CASSQDREHSPLHF
.	many	TRBV6-2/TRBV6-3	TRBJ1-2	TGTGCCAGCAGAGGGTCTATCAACTATGGCTACACCTTC	CASRGSINYGYTF
.	.	TRBV27	TRBJ1-2	TGTGCCAGCAGTTTCCTTGACAACCAGGGAGGCTACACCTTC	CASSFLDNQGGYTF
TRBD1	many	TRBV28	TRBJ1-2	TGTGCCAGCAGTTTATCCATGACAGGGGGTGAATACTATGGCTACACCTTC	CASSLSMTGGEYYGYTF
.	many	TRBV2	TRBJ2-1	TGTGCCAGCAGTGAGCTCCTACAGGGTTATGAGCAGTTCTTC	CASSELLQGYEQFF
.	many	TRBV20-1	TRBJ1-1	TGCAGTGCTAGACCCATCCGTACTCGCTCCTCCTTCATGAACACTGAAGCTTTCTTT	CSARPIRTRSSFMNTEAFF
TRBD1	.	TRBV19	TRBJ2-1	TGTGCCAGTAGCTCCGGGACAGGTCTGTCCAATGAGCAGTTCTTC	CASSSGTGLSNEQFF
.	few	TRBV28	TRBJ2-4	TGTGCCAGCAGTTTAAGAGGGGGGGCTATAGCCAAAAACATTCAGTACTTC	CASSLRGGAIAKNIQYF
TRBD2	few	TRBV3-1	TRBJ2-7	TGTGCCAGCAGCCCACGTCCGTTAGCGGGAAACGAGCAGTACTTC	CASSPRPLAGNEQYF
.	many	TRBV6-2/TRBV6-3	TRBJ2-3	TGTGCCAGCAGTTACGAAACCCCAGATACGCAGTATTTT	CASSYETPDTQYF
.	many	TRBV6-5	TRBJ2-5	TGTGCCAGCAGTTACGGCAGAATCAGCTCGGGGGAGACCCAGTACTTC	CASSYGRISSGETQYF
.	.	TRBV18	TRBJ2-1	TGTGCCAGCTCACCGACGGTCAGCTCCTACAATGAGCAGTTCTTC	CASSPTVSSYNEQFF